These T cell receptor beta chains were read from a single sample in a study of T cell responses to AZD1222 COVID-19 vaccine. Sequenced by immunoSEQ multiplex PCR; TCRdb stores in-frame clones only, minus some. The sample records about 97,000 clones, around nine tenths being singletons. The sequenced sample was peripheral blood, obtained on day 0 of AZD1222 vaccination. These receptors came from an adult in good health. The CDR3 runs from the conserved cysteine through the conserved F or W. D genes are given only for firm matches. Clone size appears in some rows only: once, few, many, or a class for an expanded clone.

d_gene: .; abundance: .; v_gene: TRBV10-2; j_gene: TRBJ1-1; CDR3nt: TGCGCCAGCAGTGAACCCGGGACGATGAACACTGAAGCTTTCTTT; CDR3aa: CASSEPGTMNTEAFF
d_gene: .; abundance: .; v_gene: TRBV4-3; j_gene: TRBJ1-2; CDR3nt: TGCGCCAGCAGCCTGCGGCAGAATTCTAACTATGGCTACACCTTC; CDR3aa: CASSLRQNSNYGYTF
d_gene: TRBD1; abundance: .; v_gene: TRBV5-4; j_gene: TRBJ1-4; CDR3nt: TGTGCCAGCAGCGCAGCCGGGACAGAATCTAATGAAAAACTGTTTTTT; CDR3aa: CASSAAGTESNEKLFF
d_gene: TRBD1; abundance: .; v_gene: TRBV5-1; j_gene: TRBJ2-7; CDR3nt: TGCGCCAGCAGTTCGACAGGGGACAGCTCCTACGAGCAGTACTTC; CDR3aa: CASSSTGDSSYEQYF
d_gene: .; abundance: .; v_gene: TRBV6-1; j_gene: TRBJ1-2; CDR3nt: TGTGCCAGCAGTGAGGGTCCCATGAAAACTAACTATGGCTACACCTTC; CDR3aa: CASSEGPMKTNYGYTF
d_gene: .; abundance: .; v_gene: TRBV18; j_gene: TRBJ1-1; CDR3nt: TGTGCCAGCTCACCGGAAGGAGTGAACACTGAAGCTTTCTTT; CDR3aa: CASSPEGVNTEAFF
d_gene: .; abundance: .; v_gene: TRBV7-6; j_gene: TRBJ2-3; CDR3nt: TGTGCCAGCAGCTCTACGACGGCGGGTAGCACAGATACGCAGTATTTT; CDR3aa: CASSSTTAGSTDTQYF
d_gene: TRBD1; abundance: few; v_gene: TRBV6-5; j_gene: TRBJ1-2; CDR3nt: TGTGCCAGCAGGGGACAGGGCATCCGCTACACCTTC; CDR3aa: CASRGQGIRYTF
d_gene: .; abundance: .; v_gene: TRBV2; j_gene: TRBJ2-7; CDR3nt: TGTGCCAGCAGTCACCGGGACTACGAGCAGTACTTC; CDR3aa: CASSHRDYEQYF
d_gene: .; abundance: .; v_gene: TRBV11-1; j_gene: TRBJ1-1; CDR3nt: TGTGCCAGCAGCTTCGACAGGAAAACTGAAGCTTTCTTT; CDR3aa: CASSFDRKTEAFF
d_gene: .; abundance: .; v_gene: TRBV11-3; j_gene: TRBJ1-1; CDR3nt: TGTGCCAGCAGCCTCCAGGGGAGCCTGAACACTGAAGCTTTCTTT; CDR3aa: CASSLQGSLNTEAFF
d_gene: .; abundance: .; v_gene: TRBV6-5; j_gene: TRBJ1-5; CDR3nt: TGTGCCAGCAGCCCAGGAGGTAGCAATCAGCCCCAGCATTTT; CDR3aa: CASSPGGSNQPQHF
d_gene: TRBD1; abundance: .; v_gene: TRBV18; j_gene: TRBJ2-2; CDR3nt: TGTGCCAGCTCACCGATCGGACAGGGCACCGGGGAGCTGTTTTTT; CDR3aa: CASSPIGQGTGELFF
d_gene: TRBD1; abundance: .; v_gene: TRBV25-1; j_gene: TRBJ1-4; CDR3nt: TGTGCCAGCAGTGGAACCGGGACAGTAAATGAAAAACTGTTTTTT; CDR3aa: CASSGTGTVNEKLFF
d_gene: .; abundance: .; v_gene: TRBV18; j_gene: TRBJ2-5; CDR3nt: TGTGCCAGCTCACCAGCTCTCCTACGGGGGGCGCAAGAGACCCAGTACTTC; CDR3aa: CASSPALLRGAQETQYF
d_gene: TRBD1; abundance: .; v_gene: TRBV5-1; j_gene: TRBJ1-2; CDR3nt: TGCGCCAGCAGCCTCGCCGGGACAGGGGGAGCTAACTATGGCTACACCTTC; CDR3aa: CASSLAGTGGANYGYTF
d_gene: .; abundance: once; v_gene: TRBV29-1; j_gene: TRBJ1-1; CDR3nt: TGCAGCGTCGGGGCCCCCTTGAACACTGAAGCTTTCTTT; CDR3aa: CSVGAPLNTEAFF